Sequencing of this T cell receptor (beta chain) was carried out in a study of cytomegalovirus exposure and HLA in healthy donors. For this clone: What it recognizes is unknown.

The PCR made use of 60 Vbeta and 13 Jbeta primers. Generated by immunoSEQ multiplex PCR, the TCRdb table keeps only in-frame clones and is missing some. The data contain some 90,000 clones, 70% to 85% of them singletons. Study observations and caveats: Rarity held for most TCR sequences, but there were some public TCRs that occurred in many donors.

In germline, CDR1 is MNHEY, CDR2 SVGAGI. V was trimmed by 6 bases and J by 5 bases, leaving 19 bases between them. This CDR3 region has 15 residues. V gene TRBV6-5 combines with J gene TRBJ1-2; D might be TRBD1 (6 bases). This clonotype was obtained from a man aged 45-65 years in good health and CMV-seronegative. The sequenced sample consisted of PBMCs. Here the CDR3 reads CASSHRVEGIYGYTF. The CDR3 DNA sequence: TGTGCCAGCAGCCACAGGGTCGAGGGAATTTATGGCTACACCTTC.